This TCR beta chain was sequenced during a study of T-cell reconstitution after alpha-beta-depleted transplantation in children. Study results and caveats: T-cell numbers and diversity one year post-transplant derived largely from freshly generated T cells. Alpha-beta T cells present about two months after transplant were reported to originate from several hundred expanded graft clones.

In the case of this clonotype: As yet, its antigen is unknown.

The V and J ends lost 6 bases and 5 bases respectively, with 17 bases between them. This CDR3 comprises 14 residues. CDR1 is MNHNS and CDR2 is SASEGT in the germline V gene. Unique molecular identifiers were incorporated during preparation of the TCRbeta library. TCRdb re-derived calls from the PCR reads in MiXCR, one entry per CDR3 protein. Of roughly 310,000 distinct CDR3 sequences listed, around 25% are singletons. This receptor was identified in a male patient younger than 18 who had a stem cell transplant for acute lymphoblastic leukemia, so the T cells may come from the graft donor. The chain carries TRBV6-1 and TRBJ2-7; perhaps TRBD1 as D (5 bases). The material sequenced was PBMCs, mostly from graft donor cells, taken 180 days after TCRalphabeta/CD19-depleted stem cell transplant. The DNA for the CDR3 is TGTGCCAGCAGCACGCAGAGCAGGGTCAACGAGCAGTACTTC. Its translation: CASSTQSRVNEQYF.